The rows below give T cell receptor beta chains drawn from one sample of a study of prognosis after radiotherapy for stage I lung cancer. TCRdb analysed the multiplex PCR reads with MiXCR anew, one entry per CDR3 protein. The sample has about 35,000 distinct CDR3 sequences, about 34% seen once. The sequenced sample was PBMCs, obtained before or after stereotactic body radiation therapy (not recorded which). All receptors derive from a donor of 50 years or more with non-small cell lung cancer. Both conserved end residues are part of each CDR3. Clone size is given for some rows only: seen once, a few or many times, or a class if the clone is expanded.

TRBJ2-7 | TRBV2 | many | CASSEARTAWVTF
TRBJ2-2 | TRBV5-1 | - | CASSLAGPTGELFF
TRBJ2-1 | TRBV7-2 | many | CASSLAVSRENEQFF
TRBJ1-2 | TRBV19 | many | CASSMTGIANYGYTF
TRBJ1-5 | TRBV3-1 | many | CASSQRQGIGAQHF
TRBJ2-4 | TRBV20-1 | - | CSANKRGQGAKNTQYF
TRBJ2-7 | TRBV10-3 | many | CAISFDPTGKGSYEQYF
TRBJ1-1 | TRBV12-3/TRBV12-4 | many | CASRRGGGNTEAFF
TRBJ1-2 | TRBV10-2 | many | CASSGRGWGTGYTF
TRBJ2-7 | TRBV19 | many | CASSLRRGTYEQYF
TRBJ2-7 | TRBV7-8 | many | CASSLWPSGSYEQYF
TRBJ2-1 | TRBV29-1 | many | CSVPRQGRAYNEQFF
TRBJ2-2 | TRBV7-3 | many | CASSFTGPNTGELFF
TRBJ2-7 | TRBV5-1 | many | CASSLQEPYEQYF
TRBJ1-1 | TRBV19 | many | CASSTSASQENTEAFF
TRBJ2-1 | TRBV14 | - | CASSQGGGSYNEQFF
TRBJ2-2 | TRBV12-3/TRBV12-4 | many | CASSPDTGELFF
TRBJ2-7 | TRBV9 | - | CASSESTGTNFYEQYF
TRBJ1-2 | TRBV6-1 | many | CASSPDLAPYGYTF
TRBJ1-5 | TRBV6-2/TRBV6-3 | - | CASAGDSNQPQHF
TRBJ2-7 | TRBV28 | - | CASIMRMLSSYEQYF
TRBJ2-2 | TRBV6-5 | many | CASSYPPDRGGELFF
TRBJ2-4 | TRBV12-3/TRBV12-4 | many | CASSPNPLRLAGTKNIQYF
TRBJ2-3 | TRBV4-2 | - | CASSQAATSVGDTQYF
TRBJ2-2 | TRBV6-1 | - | CASTWGTGELFF
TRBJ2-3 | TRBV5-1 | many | CASSLEGKGTDTQYF
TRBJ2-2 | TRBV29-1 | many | CSVDSGTGELFF
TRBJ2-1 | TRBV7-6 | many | CASSIPKGGTGVHEQFF
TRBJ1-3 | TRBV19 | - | CASSIATRQTSGNTIYF
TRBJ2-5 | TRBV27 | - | CASSPGLAGGRETQYF
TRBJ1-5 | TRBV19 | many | CASSIIGQKYQPQHF
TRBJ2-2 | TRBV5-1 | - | CASSFTSSVTGELFF
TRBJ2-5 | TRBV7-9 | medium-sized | CASSLKYF
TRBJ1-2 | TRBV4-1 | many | CASKSALGYGYTF
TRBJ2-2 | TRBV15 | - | CATSFGTKNTGELFF
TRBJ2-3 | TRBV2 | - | CASSDRMCGTSTDTQYF
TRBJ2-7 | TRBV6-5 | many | CASSYSRQGGSYEQYF
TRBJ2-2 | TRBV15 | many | CATSRVRAGNTGELFF
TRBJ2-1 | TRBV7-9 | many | CASSPRRTGGANEQFF
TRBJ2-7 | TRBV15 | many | CATSRTGTAAYEQYF
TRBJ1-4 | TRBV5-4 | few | CASSLEGRRDEKLFF
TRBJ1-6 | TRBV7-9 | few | CASSLVRPGRDSPLHF
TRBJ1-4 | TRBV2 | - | CASSNSGHEEKLFF
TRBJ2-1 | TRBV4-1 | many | CASSRLGDGNNEQFF
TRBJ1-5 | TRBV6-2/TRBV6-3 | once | CASTTQRQPQHF
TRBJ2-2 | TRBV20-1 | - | CSARRFGVSNTRELFF
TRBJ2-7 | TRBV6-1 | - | CASSEGGHWVYEQYF
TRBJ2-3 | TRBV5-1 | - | CASSYGTSGRSTDTQYF
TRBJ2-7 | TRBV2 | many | CASSERGLAGFQYF
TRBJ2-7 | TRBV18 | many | CASSPRGSYYEQYF
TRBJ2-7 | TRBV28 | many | CASSRRSGRSSYEQYF
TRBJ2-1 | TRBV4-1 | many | CASSQGNAGGKQFF
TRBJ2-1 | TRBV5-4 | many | CASSFLLAGNEQFF
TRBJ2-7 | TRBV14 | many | CASSPLGLAGLYEQYF
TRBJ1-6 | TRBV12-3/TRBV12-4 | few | CASRQLYNSPLHF
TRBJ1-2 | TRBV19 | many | CASSIGRWDGYTF